Listed below are T cell receptor beta chains from one sample, sequenced in a study of blood T cell repertoires in COVID-19. Profiled with immunoSEQ multiplex PCR; TCRdb holds only in-frame clones, not every one. This table has over 150,000 clones, roughly 84% appearing once. The specimen was peripheral blood. These receptors were obtained from a man aged 50 to 60 with active or convalescent COVID-19. Each CDR3 is given with its conserved first and last residue. The D gene is left open where the match is weak. The size of a clone is reported for some rows only, either as once, few or many, or as a class for expanded clones.

16	TRBV6-5	TRBJ1-4	-	-	CASSYSTRDLGGKLFF	TGTGCCAGCAGTTACTCGACGCGGGATTTGGGAGGAAAACTGTTTTTT
15	TRBV7-6	TRBJ2-3	-	-	CASSLAADRTDTQYF	TGTGCCAGCAGCTTAGCAGCGGACCGCACAGATACGCAGTATTTT
16	TRBV7-2	TRBJ2-3	-	-	CASSHTEMTGLDTQYF	TGTGCCAGCAGCCATACAGAAATGACAGGTCTGGATACGCAGTATTTT
15	TRBV19	TRBJ2-6	-	-	CASSIERVGANVLTF	TGTGCCAGTAGTATCGAGAGGGTTGGGGCCAACGTCCTGACTTTC
15	TRBV19	TRBJ2-4	TRBD1	-	CASSMVQGAGNIQYF	TGTGCCAGTAGTATGGTACAGGGGGCTGGAAACATTCAGTACTTC
17	TRBV3-1/TRBV3-2	TRBJ1-6	-	few	CASSQVAQGLLRSPLHF	TGTGCCAGCAGCCAAGTAGCCCAGGGATTACTGCGCTCACCCCTCCACTTT
15	TRBV11-3	TRBJ2-3	TRBD2	once	CASSPGTSGADTQYF	TGTGCCAGCAGCCCCGGGACTAGCGGCGCAGATACGCAGTATTTT
15	TRBV5-1	TRBJ2-2	-	-	CASSLNMAVSGELFF	TGCGCCAGCAGCTTGAATATGGCAGTTTCCGGGGAGCTGTTTTTT
14	TRBV4-2	TRBJ2-2	-	once	CASGEGANTGELFF	TGTGCCAGCGGCGAGGGAGCGAACACCGGGGAGCTGTTTTTT
17	TRBV25-1	TRBJ2-2	TRBD2	-	CASSERGGGTNTGELFF	TGTGCCAGCAGTGAACGTGGCGGGGGAACGAACACCGGGGAGCTGTTTTTT
14	TRBV2	TRBJ1-6	-	once	CASSLTGIGSPLHF	TGTGCCAGCAGTCTTACAGGGATCGGTTCACCCCTCCACTTT
18	TRBV11-2	TRBJ1-3	TRBD1	-	CASSRTGVLPSSGNTIYF	TGTGCCAGCAGCCGGACAGGGGTCTTACCTAGCTCTGGAAACACCATATATTTT
16	TRBV5-1	TRBJ2-1	TRBD2	once	CASSLVERGLGDEQFF	TGCGCCAGCAGCTTGGTCGAGCGGGGCCTTGGCGATGAGCAGTTCTTC
17	TRBV15	TRBJ2-5	TRBD2	once	CATSRDKEYGRAATQYF	TGTGCCACCAGCAGAGATAAGGAGTACGGGAGGGCCGCGACCCAGTACTTC
15	TRBV7-9	TRBJ2-7	TRBD1	-	CASSAGQGYNYEQYF	TGTGCCAGCAGCGCAGGACAGGGTTATAACTACGAGCAGTACTTC
16	TRBV5-1	TRBJ1-1	TRBD1	-	CASSPLLTGGNTEAFF	TGCGCCAGCAGCCCCCTCTTGACAGGGGGGAACACTGAAGCTTTCTTT
14	TRBV6-5	TRBJ1-2	TRBD1	-	CASSPGTGATGYTF	TGTGCCAGCAGTCCCGGGACAGGGGCGACCGGCTACACCTTC
15	TRBV19	TRBJ1-2	-	-	CASSLARGTFYGYTF	TGTGCCAGTAGTCTTGCCAGAGGCACCTTTTATGGCTACACCTTC
14	TRBV18	TRBJ1-3	-	-	CASSPGWSGNTIYF	TGTGCCAGCTCACCCGGGTGGTCTGGAAACACCATATATTTT
16	TRBV5-1	TRBJ2-6	-	-	CASSLVGTTGANVLTF	TGCGCCAGCAGCTTGGTCGGGACAACTGGGGCCAACGTCCTGACTTTC
15	TRBV29-1	TRBJ2-2	TRBD1	-	CSVRQGAANTGELFF	TGCAGCGTTCGACAGGGGGCGGCGAACACCGGGGAGCTGTTTTTT
15	TRBV24-1	TRBJ2-3	-	-	CATSDSRTSTDTQYF	TGTGCCACCAGTGATTCGCGGACTAGCACAGATACGCAGTATTTT
16	TRBV5-1	TRBJ1-6	-	-	CASSLYLAGGRSPLHF	TGCGCCAGCAGCTTGTACCTGGCCGGTGGGCGATCACCCCTCCACTTT
15	TRBV11-2	TRBJ1-2	-	-	CASSPERGIGYGYTF	TGTGCCAGCAGCCCAGAGAGGGGGATAGGCTATGGCTACACCTTC
15	TRBV3-1/TRBV3-2	TRBJ2-1	TRBD2	-	CASSRSGGSYNEQFF	TGTGCCAGCAGCCGTAGCGGGGGCTCCTACAATGAGCAGTTCTTC
14	TRBV6-5	TRBJ2-3	TRBD1	-	CASRAGTGMDTQYF	TGTGCCAGCAGGGCCGGGACAGGGATGGATACGCAGTATTTT